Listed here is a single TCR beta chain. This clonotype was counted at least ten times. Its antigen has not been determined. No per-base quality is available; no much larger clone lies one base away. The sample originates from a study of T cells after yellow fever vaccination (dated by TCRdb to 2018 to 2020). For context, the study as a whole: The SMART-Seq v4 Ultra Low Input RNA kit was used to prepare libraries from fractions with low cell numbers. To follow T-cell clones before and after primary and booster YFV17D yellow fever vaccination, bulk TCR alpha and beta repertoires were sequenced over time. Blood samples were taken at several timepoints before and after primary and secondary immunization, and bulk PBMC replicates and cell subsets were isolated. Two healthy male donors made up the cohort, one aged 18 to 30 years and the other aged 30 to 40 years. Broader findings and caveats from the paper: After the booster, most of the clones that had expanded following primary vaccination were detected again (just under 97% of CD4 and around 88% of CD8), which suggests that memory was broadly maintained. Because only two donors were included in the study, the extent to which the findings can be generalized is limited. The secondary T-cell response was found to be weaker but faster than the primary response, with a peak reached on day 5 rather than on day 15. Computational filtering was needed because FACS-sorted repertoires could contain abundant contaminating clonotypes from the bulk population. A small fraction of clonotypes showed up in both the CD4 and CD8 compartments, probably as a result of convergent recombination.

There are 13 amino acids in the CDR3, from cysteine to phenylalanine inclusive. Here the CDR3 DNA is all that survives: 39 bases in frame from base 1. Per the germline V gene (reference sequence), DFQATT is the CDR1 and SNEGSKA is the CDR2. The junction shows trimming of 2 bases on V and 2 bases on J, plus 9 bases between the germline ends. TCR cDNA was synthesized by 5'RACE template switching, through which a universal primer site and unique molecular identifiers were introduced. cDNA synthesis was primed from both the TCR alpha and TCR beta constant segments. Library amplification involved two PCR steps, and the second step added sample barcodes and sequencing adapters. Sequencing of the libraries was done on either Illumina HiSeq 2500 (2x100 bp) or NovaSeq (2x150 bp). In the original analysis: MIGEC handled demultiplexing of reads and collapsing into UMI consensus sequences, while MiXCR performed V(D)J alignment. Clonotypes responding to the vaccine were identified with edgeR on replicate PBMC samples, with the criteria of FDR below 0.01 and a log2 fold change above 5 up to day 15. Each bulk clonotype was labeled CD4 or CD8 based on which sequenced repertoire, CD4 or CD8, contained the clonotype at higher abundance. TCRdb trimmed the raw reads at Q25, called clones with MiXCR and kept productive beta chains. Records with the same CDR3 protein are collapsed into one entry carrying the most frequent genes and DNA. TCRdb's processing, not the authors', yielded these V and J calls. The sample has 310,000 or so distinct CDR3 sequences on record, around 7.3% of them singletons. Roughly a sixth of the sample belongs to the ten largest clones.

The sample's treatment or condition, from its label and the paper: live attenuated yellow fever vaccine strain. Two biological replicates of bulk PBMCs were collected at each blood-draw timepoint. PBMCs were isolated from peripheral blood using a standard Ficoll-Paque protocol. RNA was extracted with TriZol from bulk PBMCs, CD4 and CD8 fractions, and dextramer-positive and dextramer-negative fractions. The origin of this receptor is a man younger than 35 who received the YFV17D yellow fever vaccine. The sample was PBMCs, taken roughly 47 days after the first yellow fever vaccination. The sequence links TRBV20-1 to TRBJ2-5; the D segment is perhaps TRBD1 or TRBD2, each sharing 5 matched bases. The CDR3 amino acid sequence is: CSARIGTQETQYF. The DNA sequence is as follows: TGCAGTGCTAGAATCGGGACGCAAGAGACCCAGTACTTC.